The entry that follows covers one TCR beta chain sequence. The target antigen is unknown. The PCR ran on 60 Vbeta and 13 Jbeta primers. Profiled with immunoSEQ multiplex PCR; TCRdb holds only in-frame clones, not every one. This sample carries around 110,000 clones, under 85% of them seen once, and the ten largest clones take about 1.6%. Per the germline V gene, CDR1 is SGHDN and CDR2 is FVKESK. CDR3 size: 11 residues. V lost 8 bases and J lost 5, with 9 bases in between. The data originate from a study of cytomegalovirus exposure and HLA in healthy donors. Study-wide background: For the approximately 410 genotyped donors, 75% to 90% fell within the Caucasian-associated ancestry cluster.

The study, taken as a whole, reports: Per published accounts, TCR beta sequences correctly predicted the HLA-A and HLA-B alleles of most subjects. More clonal expansion characterized HLA-associated TCR beta chains than equally common others in a later analysis. The classifier, whose performance was assessed in both the original and validation cohorts, reportedly diagnosed cytomegalovirus status with high specificity and sensitivity.

This TCR derives from a woman in her late teens or twenties in good health and CMV-seronegative. The sequenced sample consisted of PBMCs. This chain connects TRBV14 to TRBJ2-5; no firm D call. The CDR3 DNA follows: TGTGCCAGCCGCAGTGGTGAGACCCAGTACTTC. It encodes CASRSGETQYF.